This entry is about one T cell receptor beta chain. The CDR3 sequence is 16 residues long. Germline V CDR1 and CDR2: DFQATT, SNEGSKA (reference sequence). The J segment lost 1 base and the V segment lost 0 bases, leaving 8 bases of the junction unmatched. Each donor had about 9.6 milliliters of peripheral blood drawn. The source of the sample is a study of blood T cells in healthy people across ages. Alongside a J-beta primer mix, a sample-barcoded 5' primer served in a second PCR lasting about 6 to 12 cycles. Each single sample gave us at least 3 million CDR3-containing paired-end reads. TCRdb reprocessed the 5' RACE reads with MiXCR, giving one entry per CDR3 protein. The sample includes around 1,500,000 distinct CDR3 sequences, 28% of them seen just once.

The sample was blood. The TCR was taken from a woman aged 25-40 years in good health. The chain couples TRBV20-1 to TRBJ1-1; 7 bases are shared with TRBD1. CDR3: CSARDPRGGSNTEAFF. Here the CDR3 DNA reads TGCAGTGCTAGAGATCCCAGAGGGGGCTCGAACACTGAAGCTTTCTTT.